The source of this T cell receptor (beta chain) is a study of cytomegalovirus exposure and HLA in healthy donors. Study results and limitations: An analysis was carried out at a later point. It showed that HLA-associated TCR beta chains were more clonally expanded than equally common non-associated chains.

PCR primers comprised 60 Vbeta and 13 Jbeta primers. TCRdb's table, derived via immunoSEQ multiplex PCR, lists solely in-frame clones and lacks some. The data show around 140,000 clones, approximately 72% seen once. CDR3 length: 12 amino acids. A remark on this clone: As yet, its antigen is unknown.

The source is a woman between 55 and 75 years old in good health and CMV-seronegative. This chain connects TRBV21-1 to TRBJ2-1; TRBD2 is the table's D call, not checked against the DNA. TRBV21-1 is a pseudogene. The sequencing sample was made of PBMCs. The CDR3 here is CASSKEGDEQFF. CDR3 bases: TGTGCCAGCAGCAAAGAGGGAGATGAGCAGTTCTTC.